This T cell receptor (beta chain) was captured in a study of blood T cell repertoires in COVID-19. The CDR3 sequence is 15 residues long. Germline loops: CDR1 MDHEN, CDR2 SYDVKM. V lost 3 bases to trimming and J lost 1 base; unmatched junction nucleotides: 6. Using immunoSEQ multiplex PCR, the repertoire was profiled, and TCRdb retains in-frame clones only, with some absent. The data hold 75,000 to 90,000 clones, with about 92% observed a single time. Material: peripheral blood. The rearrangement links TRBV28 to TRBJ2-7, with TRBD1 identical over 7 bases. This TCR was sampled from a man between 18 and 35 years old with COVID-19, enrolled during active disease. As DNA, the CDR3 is TGTGCCAGCAGTTTTCAGACAGGGACGTCCTACGAGCAGTACTTC. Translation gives CASSFQTGTSYEQYF.